This TCR beta chain was captured in a study of low-dose radiotherapy and immunotherapy resistance in tumors. Study-level information: Cohort 1 got 0.5 Gy per fraction every 2 weeks, 6.5 Gy in total.

This clonotype has just a few counts. Primers targeting TRAV and TRBV primed first-strand cDNA, covering alpha and beta chains. Amplification, which lasted roughly 20 PCR cycles, used a constant-region primer and V-primer adapter to amplify TCRs. Each CDR3 protein gets one entry after TCRdb re-called the reads with MiXCR. The table has more than 85,000 distinct CDR3 sequences, roughly a tenth seen once. V lost 4 bases and J lost 5, with 21 bases in between. Germline assignment: CDR1 SEHNR and CDR2 FQNEAQ (reference sequence). CDR3 length: 17 residues. Time point reported: before trial treatment. The receptor comes from a male donor with prostate cancer. V is TRBV7-9 and J is TRBJ1-5; tentatively, D is TRBD1 (6 bases). The sequenced sample was PBMCs, obtained before treatment. The CDR3 nucleotides read TGTGCCAGCAGCTCCTCCCGAACCAACAGGGACCATCAGCCCCAGCATTTT. It yields the protein CASSSSRTNRDHQPQHF.